The present TCR beta chain was sequenced within a study of blood T cell repertoires in COVID-19. Study in general: The United States, Italy and Spain supplied acute and convalescent COVID-19 samples. PBMCs, B-cell-depleted T cells, or T cells were the source of the cDNA or gDNA that made up the material.

Sequencing used immunoSEQ multiplex PCR; TCRdb keeps in-frame clones, though not all of them. Of 45,000 or so clones listed, 87% were seen once; the top ten hold 8% to 10%. Germline V lookup: CDR1 SGHRS, CDR2 YFSETQ. The CDR3 has 15 amino acids. V was trimmed by 7 bases and J by 3 bases, leaving 16 bases between them. The TCR was taken from a woman over 75 with active COVID-19. J is TRBJ2-2 and V is TRBV5-1, with D perhaps TRBD1 (6 bases). Sequencing was carried out using peripheral blood. CDR3 region: CASLPGVPYTGELFF. In DNA, the CDR3 is TGCGCCAGCCTTCCAGGGGTCCCGTACACCGGGGAGCTGTTTTTT.